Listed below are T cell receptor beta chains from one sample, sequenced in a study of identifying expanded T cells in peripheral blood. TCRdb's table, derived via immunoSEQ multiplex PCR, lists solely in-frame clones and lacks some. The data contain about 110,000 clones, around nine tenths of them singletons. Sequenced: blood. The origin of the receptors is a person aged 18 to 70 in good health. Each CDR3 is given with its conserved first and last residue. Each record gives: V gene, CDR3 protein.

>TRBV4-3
CASSQEAGLSSYNEQFF
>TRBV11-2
CASSFTEQYF
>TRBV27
CASTSGAGNQPQHF
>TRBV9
CATAMDGNSPLHF
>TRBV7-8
CASSPGSSPLHF
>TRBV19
CASSPRGGGVADTQYF
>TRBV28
CASSTTGTPYEQYF
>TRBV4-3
CASSQIRDLGYEQYF
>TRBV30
CAWSGQGYTGELFF
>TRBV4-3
CASSRGGPTIDNEQFF
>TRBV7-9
CASSPGLAGTTNTGELFF
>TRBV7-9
CASSSRRTRGGTGELFF
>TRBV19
CASSIDGTGSGNSPLHF
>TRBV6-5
CASSYGDQETQYF
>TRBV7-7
CAFGSGNTIYF
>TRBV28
CASSLSYSYEQYF
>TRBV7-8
CASSPGSQGAANEKLFF
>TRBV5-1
CASSLDGGSTDTQYF
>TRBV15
CATSPYGEGKTEAFF
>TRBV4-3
CASSQSVVQGPYNEQFF
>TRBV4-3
CASSQDGTSGAETQYF
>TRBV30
CAWVAPSTVNSGNTIYF
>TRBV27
CASSFRGGPIEQYF
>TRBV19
CASSPPGQSETQYF
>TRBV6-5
CASRTATNTGELFF
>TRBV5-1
CASSSQGQGSTEAFF
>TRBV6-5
CASSSQGNQPQHF
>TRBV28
CASLLTPYGYTF
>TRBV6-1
CASSEAPRRGSRETQYF
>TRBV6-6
CASSYSNRQTYEQYF
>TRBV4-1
CASSPVSPLNSPLHF
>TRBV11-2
CASSLAGTGGVYLNSPLHF
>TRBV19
CASSKRVTGVAYEQYF
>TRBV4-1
CASSHPPGAGQGKSGNTIYF
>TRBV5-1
CASSLAGLTEAFF
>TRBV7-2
CASSPSAGAAYEQYF